The 7 T cell receptor beta chains below all came from one sample that was sequenced in a study of T cell responses to AZD1222 COVID-19 vaccine. Sequenced by immunoSEQ multiplex PCR; TCRdb stores in-frame clones only, minus some. The sample yields 90,000 to 150,000 clones, 70% to 90% seen once. The sample here was peripheral blood, taken on day 0 of AZD1222 vaccination. All receptors come from an adult in good health.

The rearrangement links TRBV9 to TRBJ1-5; D gene unclear. CDR1 is SGDLS and CDR2 is YYNGEE in the germline V gene. The V and J ends lost 1 base and 2 bases respectively, with 19 bases between them. The length of the CDR3 is 18 residues. The CDR3 protein is CASSVLGSPQQGNQPQHF. CDR3 nucleotides: TGTGCCAGCAGCGTACTAGGGAGTCCTCAGCAGGGCAATCAGCCCCAGCATTTT.

The chain is built from TRBV2 and TRBJ1-6; D is unresolved. The V and J ends lost 1 base and 6 bases respectively, with 7 bases between them. Germline V gene lookup returns CDR1 SNHLY and CDR2 FYNNEI. This CDR3 is 14 amino acids long. This CDR3 is CASSEVLRNSPLHF. The CDR3 coding sequence is TGTGCCAGCAGTGAAGTCTTACGTAATTCACCCCTCCACTTT.

The chain carries TRBV18 and TRBJ2-2; 7 bases map to TRBD1. V shed 4 bases, J shed 0 bases, and the junction held 5 bases outside the gene matches. CDR1 KGHSH and CDR2 LQKENI come from the germline V gene. There are 16 residues in the CDR3. CDR3 residues: CASSLQTGTNTGELFF. The DNA for the CDR3 is TGTGCCAGCTCACTTCAGACAGGGACGAACACCGGGGAGCTGTTTTTT.

V gene TRBV25-1 combines with J gene TRBJ1-6; possible D gene TRBD1, 5 bases. Between the trimmed V and J ends, which lost 1 base and 6 bases, there was a span of 10 bases. The germline V gene has CDR1 MGHDK and CDR2 SYGVNS. This CDR3 comprises 15 residues. CDR3 DNA sequence: TGTGCCAGCAGTGAATCTGACAGTCCTAATTCACCCCTCCACTTT. Its protein product is CASSESDSPNSPLHF.

This chain connects TRBV28 to TRBJ2-3, with 9 bases that match TRBD1. Germline V CDR1 and CDR2: MDHEN, SYDVKM. The CDR3 spans 17 residues. Losses at the gene ends were 4 bases for V and 2 bases for J; bases not matched to a gene: 10. Here the CDR3 reads CASSSIQGAKNTDTQYF. In DNA form, the CDR3 reads TGTGCCAGCAGTTCCATACAGGGGGCAAAGAACACAGATACGCAGTATTTT.

V usage is TRBV25-1 and J usage is TRBJ2-2; no reliable D call. The CDR3 has 15 residues. Deletions cut 3 bases from V and 1 base from J, with 9 bases between. Germline CDR1 and CDR2: MGHDK and SYGVNS. The CDR3 nucleotides are TGTGCCAGCAGTGATCCTCGAAGGAACACCGGGGAGCTGTTTTTT. It yields the protein CASSDPRRNTGELFF.

This clone was detected only once. This chain joins TRBV6-5 and TRBJ1-2; a possible D gene is TRBD1 (5 bases). The CDR3 is 13 amino acids. Looked up from germline, CDR1 is MNHEY and CDR2 is SVGAGI. The V end was cut by 7 bases, the J end by 3 bases, with 12 bases between. CDR3 protein: CASIPRADYGYTF. CDR3 coding DNA: TGTGCCAGCATACCCAGGGCGGACTATGGCTACACCTTC.